Detailed here is one T cell receptor (beta chain). Its target is unknown. As every portion of the isolated RNA was reverse transcribed, the sequencing read expressed TCRB transcripts. Produced via immunoSEQ multiplex PCR; TCRdb's table is partial and in-frame only. The profile shows 150,000 to 200,000 clones, approximately 9.1% of them singletons. The data stem from a study of beta chain features in type 1 diabetes. Whole-study results and caveats: Comparison showed that naive, central memory and Treg TCRB repertoires appeared more similar among patients than among healthy donors. More deletions and fewer insertions at VDJ junctions were found in patients with type 1 diabetes.

Sequenced sample: central memory CD4+ T cells from blood. This TCR was recovered from a woman aged 18-29 years in good health.

CDR3: CASSLERSQPQHF. The CDR3 nucleotides are TGTGCCAGCAGCTTGGAGAGGTCCCAGCCCCAGCATTTT. This sequence joins TRBV11-2 and TRBJ1-5; D remains unclear. V lost 3 bases and J 7 bases, leaving 10 bases between the germline ends. This CDR3 has 13 amino acids. CDR1 is SGHAT, CDR2 FQNNGV, per germline.